The rows below give T cell receptor beta chains drawn from one sample of a study of blood T cell repertoires in COVID-19. Produced via immunoSEQ multiplex PCR; TCRdb's table is partial and in-frame only. The sample shows over 150,000 clones, over 80% of them seen only once. Sequenced material: peripheral blood. Every receptor here comes from a woman aged 40 to 50 with COVID-19, enrolled during active disease. CDR3s include the opening cysteine and the closing phenylalanine or tryptophan. Each record gives: J gene, D gene, V gene, clone size, CDR3 protein, CDR3 DNA. A D gene is named only where the DNA matches it firmly. Clone size is shown for a subset of rows, as once, few, many or a class of expanded clone.

>TRBJ2-3|NA|TRBV3-1/TRBV3-2|NA
CASSQTGGPMDTQYF
TGTGCCAGCAGCCAGACGGGGGGCCCTATGGATACGCAGTATTTT
>TRBJ1-2|TRBD1|TRBV6-5|NA
CASSLQGNGDYGYTF
TGTGCCAGCAGTTTACAGGGGAATGGGGACTATGGCTACACCTTC
>TRBJ1-3|NA|TRBV5-1|NA
CASSINSGNTIYF
TGCGCCAGCAGCATCAACTCTGGAAACACCATATATTTT
>TRBJ1-1|NA|TRBV27|few
CASSLSDRYTEAFF
TGTGCCAGCAGTTTGAGTGACAGGTACACTGAAGCTTTCTTT
>TRBJ2-7|TRBD2|TRBV6-1|NA
CASSESSGGSYEQYF
TGTGCCAGCAGTGAATCGAGCGGGGGCTCCTACGAGCAGTACTTC
>TRBJ2-7|TRBD1|TRBV29-1|NA
CSARDRGNQQYF
TGCAGCGCACGAGACAGGGGGAACCAGCAGTACTTC
>TRBJ1-4|NA|TRBV7-2|NA
CASSLGLYRDLAEKLFF
TGTGCCAGCAGCTTAGGCCTCTACAGGGATCTTGCTGAAAAACTGTTTTTT
>TRBJ1-3|TRBD1|TRBV19|NA
CASTGQPGNTIYF
TGTGCCAGTACGGGACAGCCAGGAAACACCATATATTTT
>TRBJ1-3|NA|TRBV21-1|NA
CASSKVHRGEAGNTIYF
TGTGCCAGCAGCAAAGTGCACAGGGGAGAGGCTGGAAACACCATATATTTT
>TRBJ2-4|TRBD2|TRBV18|NA
CASSPPLAGAPPGKNIQYF
TGTGCCAGCTCACCACCTCTAGCGGGGGCGCCCCCGGGCAAAAACATTCAGTACTTC
>TRBJ1-5|TRBD1|TRBV28|NA
CASRQGLQPQHF
TGTGCCAGCAGACAGGGGCTTCAGCCCCAGCATTTT
>TRBJ1-4|NA|TRBV29-1|NA
CSAVAGDGEKLFF
TGCAGCGCCGTAGCAGGGGACGGCGAAAAACTGTTTTTT
>TRBJ2-2|NA|TRBV6-5|NA
CASSRNFNTGELFF
TGTGCCAGCAGTCGCAACTTTAACACCGGGGAGCTGTTTTTT
>TRBJ2-7|NA|TRBV27|NA
CASSPSSRTFEQYF
TGTGCCAGCAGTCCTTCATCCAGGACATTCGAGCAGTACTTC
>TRBJ1-2|NA|TRBV9|once
CASSVSLEVQGEGYGYTF
TGTGCCAGCAGCGTAAGCCTAGAGGTACAGGGCGAGGGCTATGGCTACACCTTC
>TRBJ2-7|NA|TRBV3-1/TRBV3-2|few
CASSQGGRGASEQYF
TGTGCCAGCAGCCAAGGGGGTCGGGGGGCCTCCGAGCAGTACTTC
>TRBJ1-1|NA|TRBV5-4|NA
CASSLRVDTEAFF
TGTGCCAGCAGCTTGCGAGTGGACACTGAAGCTTTCTTT
>TRBJ1-3|TRBD1|TRBV4-1|NA
CASSPSTGEGNTIYF
TGCGCCAGCAGTCCATCGACAGGGGAAGGGAACACCATATATTTT
>TRBJ1-5|TRBD1|TRBV6-5|NA
CASSSVDRTSGPQHF
TGTGCCAGCAGTTCCGTGGACAGGACCAGTGGGCCCCAGCATTTT
>TRBJ2-5|TRBD2|TRBV5-1|NA
CASSHSPVGREGKETQYF
TGCGCCAGCAGCCATTCTCCAGTCGGCAGGGAGGGTAAAGAGACCCAGTACTTC
>TRBJ1-1|NA|TRBV19|few
CASIRGTEAFF
TGTGCCAGTATAAGGGGGACTGAAGCTTTCTTT
>TRBJ2-7|TRBD1|TRBV18|NA
CASSPGTEPYEQYF
TGTGCCAGCTCTCCCGGGACAGAGCCCTACGAGCAGTACTTC
>TRBJ1-1|NA|TRBV6-2/TRBV6-3|NA
CASSDREAFF
TGTGCCAGCAGCGACAGGGAAGCTTTCTTT
>TRBJ2-7|TRBD2|TRBV9|NA
CASSEGGLAGASEQYF
TGTGCCAGCAGCGAGGGGGGACTAGCGGGAGCCAGCGAGCAGTACTTC
>TRBJ2-7|NA|TRBV10-2|NA
CASSGRRSYEQYF
TGCGCCAGCAGCGGCAGGCGCTCCTACGAGCAGTACTTC
>TRBJ1-6|TRBD1|TRBV5-8|NA
CASRPTRPGQVDNSPLHF
TGTGCCAGCAGACCAACTCGCCCCGGACAGGTAGATAATTCACCCCTCCACTTT
>TRBJ1-2|TRBD1|TRBV27|NA
CASSLSFDRGLGYTF
TGTGCCAGCAGTTTATCCTTCGACAGGGGGCTTGGCTACACCTTC
>TRBJ1-2|NA|TRBV6-2/TRBV6-3|few
CASTPPQDSGYTF
TGTGCCAGCACCCCCCCGCAGGATAGTGGCTACACCTTC
>TRBJ2-3|NA|TRBV9|NA
CASKSLTDTQYF
TGTGCCAGTAAATCCTTAACAGATACGCAGTATTTT
>TRBJ1-1|NA|TRBV4-1|NA
CASSQAEFLRANTEAFF
TGCGCCAGCAGCCAAGCGGAGTTCTTGCGGGCGAACACTGAAGCTTTCTTT
>TRBJ1-6|NA|TRBV6-5|many
CASSLDRINSPLHF
TGTGCCAGCAGTCTCGACAGGATAAATTCACCCCTCCACTTT
>TRBJ1-1|NA|TRBV20-1|few
CSVGPTEAFF
TGCAGTGTTGGGCCCACTGAAGCTTTCTTT
>TRBJ2-7|NA|TRBV9|NA
CASSAKQLDEQYF
TGTGCCAGCAGCGCGAAGCAACTTGACGAGCAGTACTTC
>TRBJ1-1|NA|TRBV15|NA
CATSRDMGTPNTEAFF
TGTGCCACCAGCAGAGACATGGGGACTCCGAACACTGAAGCTTTCTTT
>TRBJ1-2|NA|TRBV7-9|NA
CASSLAGDTYNYGYTF
TGTGCCAGCAGCTTAGCGGGGGACACCTACAACTATGGCTACACCTTC
>TRBJ1-5|NA|TRBV2|few
CASSLNRAQRQPQHF
TGTGCCAGCAGTCTAAACAGGGCCCAGCGTCAGCCCCAGCATTTT
>TRBJ2-1|NA|TRBV27|few
CASSPVREKQFF
TGTGCCAGCAGCCCCGTTCGGGAAAAGCAGTTCTTC
>TRBJ2-3|NA|TRBV12-3/TRBV12-4|NA
CASSPGTDTQYF
TGTGCCAGCAGCCCAGGGACAGATACGCAGTATTTT
>TRBJ2-7|TRBD1|TRBV7-6|many
CASSPQQPLTGGVDEQYF
TGTGCCAGCAGCCCCCAACAACCCCTGACAGGGGGAGTTGACGAGCAGTACTTC
>TRBJ2-1|NA|TRBV2|NA
CASSDMVEGFF
TGTGCCAGCAGTGACATGGTCGAGGGATTCTTC
>TRBJ1-5|TRBD1|TRBV19|NA
CASTQGASNQPQHF
TGTGCCAGTACCCAGGGGGCGAGCAATCAGCCCCAGCATTTT
>TRBJ1-2|NA|TRBV27|once
CASSPGGNYGYTF
TGTGCCAGCAGTCCCGGGGGGAACTATGGCTACACCTTC
>TRBJ1-1|NA|TRBV7-9|NA
CASSPVTEAFF
TGTGCCAGCAGCCCCGTTACTGAAGCTTTCTTT
>TRBJ2-6|NA|TRBV3-1/TRBV3-2|NA
CASSQEATRGTRVWANVLTF
TGTGCCAGCAGCCAAGAAGCAACCCGGGGGACGAGGGTTTGGGCCAACGTCCTGACTTTC
>TRBJ2-5|TRBD2|TRBV6-6|NA
CASRPRLADEETQYF
TGTGCCAGCAGACCCCGACTAGCGGACGAGGAGACCCAGTACTTC
>TRBJ2-1|TRBD2|TRBV25-1|NA
CASSETSGGYNEQFF
TGTGCCAGCAGTGAAACTAGCGGGGGGTACAATGAGCAGTTCTTC